This TCR beta chain was sequenced for a study of cytomegalovirus exposure and HLA in healthy donors. Germline CDR1 and CDR2: SEHNR and FQNEAQ (reference sequence). V lost 4 bases, J lost 5 bases, and 7 bases stayed unmatched. The CDR3 has 15 amino acids. Broader study findings: TCR beta chains numbering 164 were designated cytomegalovirus-associated. There were a few CMV-associated chains whose specificity for CMV antigens was confirmed in vitro.

Profiling relied on immunoSEQ multiplex PCR, and the TCRdb table lists in-frame clones only, not all of them. Of roughly 120,000 clones in the sample, approximately 88% were seen once. In regard to this clone: The antigen is undetermined.

The chain employs TRBV7-9 and TRBJ1-2; 10 nucleotides line up with TRBD1. The specimen sequenced was PBMCs. The sequence came from a woman in her twenties or thirties in good health and CMV-seropositive. The CDR3 DNA reads TGTGCCAGCAGCTCACCAAGACAGGGGGCTTATGGCTACACCTTC. Residues: CASSSPRQGAYGYTF.